This TCR beta chain stems from a study of blood T cell repertoires in COVID-19. The overall study: Some COVID-19 samples were acute and others convalescent; all came from the United States, Italy and Spain. The cDNA or gDNA used as material had been derived from T cells, B-cell-depleted T cells, or PBMCs.

In the original analysis: Reference gene primers were amplified, and this amplification served to estimate nucleated cell counts. Measured with immunoSEQ multiplex PCR; TCRdb has only the in-frame clones, and not every one. V, J and clone size were drawn from that table, and D and trimming were deduced from the DNA. This sample carries more than 300,000 clones, roughly 89% of them seen once, and the ten largest clones take 2.5% to 4%. The CDR3 is 13 residues long. Germline-derived CDR1 and CDR2 are MNHEY and SVGAGI. Trimming cost V 10 bases and J 3 bases; bases outside gene matches: 3. The TCR sequence derives from a woman younger than 30 who had recovered from COVID-19. Input material: peripheral blood. V gene TRBV6-5 combines with J gene TRBJ2-1; 10 bases fit TRBD1. CDR3 sequence reads: CATRTGGYNEQFF. The CDR3 nucleotides read TGTGCCACCCGGACAGGGGGCTACAATGAGCAGTTCTTC.